These T cell receptor beta chains were read from a single sample in a study of Ad26.COV2.S vaccination and SARS-CoV-2 variants. Profiling relied on immunoSEQ multiplex PCR, and the TCRdb table lists in-frame clones only, not all of them. This sample has 350,000 to 400,000 clones, with 80% to 90% found just once. This specimen consisted of peripheral blood, obtained in a trial of Ad26.COV2.S vaccine versus placebo. Receptors were obtained from a person aged 18 to 65 who received the Ad26.COV2.S COVID-19 vaccine or a placebo. Each CDR3 is given with its conserved first and last residue. D genes are given only for firm matches. Size values are once, few and many counts, or a class for expanded clones, and some rows have none.

TGTGCCAGCAGTTACTCACCGGGTGCGGAGACCCAGTACTTC	CASSYSPGAETQYF	-	TRBV6-5	TRBJ2-5	-
TGTGCCAGCCGGCTGGTCGGATCTAACTATGGCTACACCTTC	CASRLVGSNYGYTF	-	TRBV19	TRBJ1-2	-
TGTGCCAGTAGTAGAGACCGGGGAGCTGAAAAACTGTTTTTT	CASSRDRGAEKLFF	few	TRBV19	TRBJ1-4	-
TGTGCCAGCAGCTTGCTTTGGGGAGCGCAGTATTTT	CASSLLWGAQYF	-	TRBV5-4	TRBJ2-3	-
TGTGCCAGCAGTCGCCCGGCGACCACAGATACGCAGTATTTT	CASSRPATTDTQYF	once	TRBV6-2/TRBV6-3	TRBJ2-3	-
TGTGCCAGCTCACCAAGCCGTGGGACAGGGGCCTACGAGCAGTACTTC	CASSPSRGTGAYEQYF	-	TRBV18	TRBJ2-7	TRBD1
TGTGCCAGCAGCCAGAGCAGGACCGGCTACTACTACAATGAGCAGTTCTTC	CASSQSRTGYYYNEQFF	-	TRBV3-1/TRBV3-2	TRBJ2-1	-
TGTGCCAGCAGCTTGGCGGACAGGGAAACGGAGACCCAGTACTTC	CASSLADRETETQYF	many	TRBV5-8	TRBJ2-5	TRBD1
TGTGCCAGCAGCCAAGATGTCAGTTCTAACTATGGCTACACCTTC	CASSQDVSSNYGYTF	-	TRBV3-1/TRBV3-2	TRBJ1-2	-
TGTGCCAGCAGCTCAGGGGGCCATAGCACAGATACGCAGTATTTT	CASSSGGHSTDTQYF	-	TRBV7-2	TRBJ2-3	TRBD1
TGCGCCAGCAGCCAAGAGAGGGGCCTGGTGGATCAGCCCCAGCATTTT	CASSQERGLVDQPQHF	-	TRBV4-1	TRBJ1-5	-
TGTGCCAGTCGAGGACTAGCGGGGGAAGAGACCCAGTACTTC	CASRGLAGEETQYF	-	TRBV19	TRBJ2-5	TRBD2
TGTGCCAGCTCACCGCGCGGGTCCCCTCGACATACGCAGTATTTT	CASSPRGSPRHTQYF	-	TRBV18	TRBJ2-3	-
TGCGCCAGCAGCTTGTCGGGGGATGAGCAGTTCTTC	CASSLSGDEQFF	-	TRBV5-1	TRBJ2-1	-
TGTGCCAGCTCACGCGACAGAAGCGGATACCAAGAGACCCAGTACTTC	CASSRDRSGYQETQYF	once	TRBV18	TRBJ2-5	-
TGCGCCAGCAGCTTGGGCAGGGGTCAGGTCTACGAGCAGTACTTC	CASSLGRGQVYEQYF	few	TRBV5-1	TRBJ2-7	-
TGTGCCAGCAGCTTAGGTTACCTAGAGCGTAAAGAGACCCAGTACTTC	CASSLGYLERKETQYF	-	TRBV7-2	TRBJ2-5	-
TGTGCCACCAGTGATACCTACAAGAGCACAGATACGCAGTATTTT	CATSDTYKSTDTQYF	-	TRBV24-1	TRBJ2-3	-
TGCGCCAGCAGCCCCCTCCGGGGTGGAACCACTGAAGCTTTCTTT	CASSPLRGGTTEAFF	-	TRBV5-1	TRBJ1-1	-
TGTGCCAGCAGCTTAGGGGACAGAAAAGGAAACACCATATATTTT	CASSLGDRKGNTIYF	-	TRBV11-2	TRBJ1-3	TRBD1
TGCGCCAGCAGCCAAGAAGGGACACTCCTTTTTGTTGAAGCTTTCTTT	CASSQEGTLLFVEAFF	-	TRBV4-1	TRBJ1-1	-
TGTGCCAGCAGCCTTGGCCTCTATGGCTACACCTTC	CASSLGLYGYTF	-	TRBV5-8	TRBJ1-2	-
TGTGCCAGCAGCTCCTCTGGTGCCGAGCAGTACTTC	CASSSSGAEQYF	-	TRBV7-8	TRBJ2-7	-
TGTGCCAGCAGTTTATTCCTTCGTGGCAATCAGCCCCAGCATTTT	CASSLFLRGNQPQHF	-	TRBV28	TRBJ1-5	-
TGTGCCAGCAGCTTGACCGCCGGCTATGGCTACACCTTC	CASSLTAGYGYTF	-	TRBV5-6	TRBJ1-2	-
TGTGCCAGCAGTTTCGGAGTATCCTATGGCTACACCTTC	CASSFGVSYGYTF	-	TRBV12-3/TRBV12-4	TRBJ1-2	-
TGTGCCAGCAGCTTATCCCCTAGCGGGGGGGTAGAGACCCAGTACTTC	CASSLSPSGGVETQYF	-	TRBV7-9	TRBJ2-5	TRBD2
TGCAGTGCTTACACAGGGTCCATTCAGTACTTC	CSAYTGSIQYF	-	TRBV20-1	TRBJ2-4	-
TGTGCCAGCAGCTTATCGCAGGGGGACTACACTGAAGCTTTCTTT	CASSLSQGDYTEAFF	-	TRBV7-9	TRBJ1-1	TRBD1
TGCAGCGTTGGCGACAGGGGAAAAGCTTTCTTT	CSVGDRGKAFF	few	TRBV29-1	TRBJ1-1	TRBD1
TGTGCCAGCAGCCAATATTCAGGGAACTATGGCTACACCTTC	CASSQYSGNYGYTF	-	TRBV3-1/TRBV3-2	TRBJ1-2	-
TGTGCCAGCAGCTTATCAGGAAACTACGAGCAGTACTTC	CASSLSGNYEQYF	-	TRBV11-2	TRBJ2-7	-
TGTGCCAGCAGTGAAGGGATCACAGATACGCAGTATTTT	CASSEGITDTQYF	-	TRBV6-1	TRBJ2-3	-
TGTGCCAGTAGTCGAACAGGGTTTTCTGGAAACACCATATATTTT	CASSRTGFSGNTIYF	-	TRBV19	TRBJ1-3	-
TGTGCCAGCTCACCACCGGTGGTACAGAGCGCACTAAAGGAGCAGTACTTC	CASSPPVVQSALKEQYF	-	TRBV18	TRBJ2-7	-
TGCGCCAGCAGTGAACTACCAGGGGTAGAGACCCAGTACTTC	CASSELPGVETQYF	-	TRBV10-2	TRBJ2-5	-
TGTGCCAGCAGTGACAGGGTGGCCTACGAGCAGTACTTC	CASSDRVAYEQYF	-	TRBV6-1	TRBJ2-7	-
TGTGCCAGCAGCCCTCCAGGGACGGGGTCCTACGAGCAGTACTTC	CASSPPGTGSYEQYF	-	TRBV14	TRBJ2-7	-
TGTGCCAGCGGTAGCGGGGGGGCCGTCAGTAATGAGCAGTTCTTC	CASGSGGAVSNEQFF	once	TRBV6-6	TRBJ2-1	TRBD2
TGTGCCTGGATCAGGGCGCTGGGCTACACCTTC	CAWIRALGYTF	few	TRBV30	TRBJ1-2	-
TGTGCCAGCAGCCAACGGCCGGTGCCTGAAGAGACCCAGTACTTC	CASSQRPVPEETQYF	-	TRBV4-2	TRBJ2-5	-
TGCGCCAGCAGCCCGGCGGCAGGGGGCAATCAGCCCCAGCATTTT	CASSPAAGGNQPQHF	-	TRBV4-1	TRBJ1-5	-
TGTGCGACGGGGGGCCGCGTTGAAGCTTTCTTT	CATGGRVEAFF	once	TRBV12-3/TRBV12-4	TRBJ1-1	-
TGTGCCAGTAGCGAGACAGGGGAAGGCGAGCAGTACTTC	CASSETGEGEQYF	-	TRBV19	TRBJ2-7	TRBD1
TGTGCCAGTAGTCTGGACAGGGGCGATTATAGCAATCAGCCCCAGCATTTT	CASSLDRGDYSNQPQHF	-	TRBV19	TRBJ1-5	TRBD1